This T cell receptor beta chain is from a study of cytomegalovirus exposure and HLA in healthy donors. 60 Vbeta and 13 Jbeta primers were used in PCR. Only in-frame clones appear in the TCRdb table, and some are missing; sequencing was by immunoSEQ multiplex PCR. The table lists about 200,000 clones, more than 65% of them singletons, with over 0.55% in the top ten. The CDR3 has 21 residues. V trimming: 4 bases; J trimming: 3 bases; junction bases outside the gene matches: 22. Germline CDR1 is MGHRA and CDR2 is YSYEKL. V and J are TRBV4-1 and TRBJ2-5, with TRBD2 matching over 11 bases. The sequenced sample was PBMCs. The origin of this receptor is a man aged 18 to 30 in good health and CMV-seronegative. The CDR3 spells CASSPGTSGYLLATKKETQYF. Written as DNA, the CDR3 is TGCGCCAGCAGCCCCGGGACTAGCGGATACTTGCTTGCGACGAAAAAAGAGACCCAGTACTTC.